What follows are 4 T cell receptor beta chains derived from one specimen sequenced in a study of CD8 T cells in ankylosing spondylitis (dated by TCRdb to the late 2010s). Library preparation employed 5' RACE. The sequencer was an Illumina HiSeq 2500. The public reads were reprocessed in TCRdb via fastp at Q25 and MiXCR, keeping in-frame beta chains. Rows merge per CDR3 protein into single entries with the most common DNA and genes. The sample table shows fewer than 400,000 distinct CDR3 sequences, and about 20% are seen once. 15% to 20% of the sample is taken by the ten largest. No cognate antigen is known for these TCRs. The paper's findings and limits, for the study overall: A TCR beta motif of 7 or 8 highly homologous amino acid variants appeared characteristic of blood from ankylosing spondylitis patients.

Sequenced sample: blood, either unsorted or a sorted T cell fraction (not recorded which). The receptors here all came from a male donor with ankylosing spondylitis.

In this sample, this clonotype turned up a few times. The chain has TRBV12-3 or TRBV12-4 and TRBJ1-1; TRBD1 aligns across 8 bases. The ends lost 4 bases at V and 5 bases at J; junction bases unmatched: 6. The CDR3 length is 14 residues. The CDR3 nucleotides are TGTGCCAGCAGTTGGACAGGGATCGAGACTGAAGCTTTCTTT. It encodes CASSWTGIETEAFF.

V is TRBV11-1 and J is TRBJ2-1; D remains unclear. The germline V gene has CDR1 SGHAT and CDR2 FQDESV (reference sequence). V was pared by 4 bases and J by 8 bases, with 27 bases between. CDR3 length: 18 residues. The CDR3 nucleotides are TGTGCCAGCAGCTCCCCCATCCACCGGGCCTCACGTGAGGATGAGCAGTTCTTC. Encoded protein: CASSSPIHRASREDEQFF. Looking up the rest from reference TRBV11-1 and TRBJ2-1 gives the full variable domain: EAEVAQSPRYKITEKSQAVAFWCDPISGHATLYWYRQILGQGPELLVQFQDESVVDDSQLPKDRFSAERLKGVDSTLKIQPAELGDSAMYLCASSSPIHRASREDEQFFGPGTRLTVL.

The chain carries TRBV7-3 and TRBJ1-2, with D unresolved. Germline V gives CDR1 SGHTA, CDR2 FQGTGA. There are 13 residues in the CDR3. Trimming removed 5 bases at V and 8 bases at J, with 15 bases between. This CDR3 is CASSPRPLSGYTF. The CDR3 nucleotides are TGTGCCAGCAGCCCCCGACCGCTCAGCGGCTACACCTTC.

CDR3 sequence (DNA): TGTGCCAGCAGCCTACCCCTCGGGGGCAACGAGCAGTACTTC. This codes for CASSLPLGGNEQYF. The chain uses TRBV28 and TRBJ2-7; D assignment may be TRBD1 or TRBD2 (6 bases each). CDR1 and CDR2 (germline): MDHEN, SYDVKM. V dropped 6 bases and J dropped 5 bases, with 17 bases sitting between them. The CDR3 runs 14 residues.